This paragraph covers one T cell receptor (beta chain) sequence. Per the study methods: Using reference gene primer amplification, nucleated cell counts were estimated. Repertoires were generated with immunoSEQ multiplex PCR, while TCRdb's copy carries only in-frame clones and drops some. Clone size and V and J calls were adopted from that table, with D and trimming inferred from the DNA. The table lists about 41,000 clones, over 80% of them singletons, with 35% to 55% in the top ten. The data derive from a study of blood T cell repertoires in COVID-19. Whole-study context: Samples representing acute and convalescent COVID-19 were sourced from the United States, Italy and Spain. In each case, the material was cDNA or gDNA derived from T cells, B-cell-depleted T cells, or PBMCs.

CDR3 length: 15 residues. V was clipped by 2 bases and J by 0 bases, with 8 bases between them. Germline-derived CDR1 and CDR2 are SNHLY and FYNNEI. This receptor was obtained from an elderly woman with acute or convalescent COVID-19. Input material: peripheral blood. The V and J genes are TRBV2 and TRBJ1-5; D is unclear. CDR3 in DNA: TGTGCCAGCAGTGAATCGGGGTATAGCAATCAGCCCCAGCATTTT. Its protein is CASSESGYSNQPQHF.